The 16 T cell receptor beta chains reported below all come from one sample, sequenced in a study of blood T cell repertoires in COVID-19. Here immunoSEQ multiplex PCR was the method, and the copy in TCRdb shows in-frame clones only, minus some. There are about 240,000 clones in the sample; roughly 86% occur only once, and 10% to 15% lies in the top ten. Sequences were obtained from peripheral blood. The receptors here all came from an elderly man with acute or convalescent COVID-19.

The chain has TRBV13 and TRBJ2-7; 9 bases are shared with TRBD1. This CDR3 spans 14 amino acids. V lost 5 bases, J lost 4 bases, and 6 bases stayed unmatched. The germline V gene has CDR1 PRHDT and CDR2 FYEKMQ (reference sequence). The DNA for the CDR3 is TGTGCCAGCAGCCGGGGACAGGGTGGGTACGAGCAGTACTTC. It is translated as CASSRGQGGYEQYF.

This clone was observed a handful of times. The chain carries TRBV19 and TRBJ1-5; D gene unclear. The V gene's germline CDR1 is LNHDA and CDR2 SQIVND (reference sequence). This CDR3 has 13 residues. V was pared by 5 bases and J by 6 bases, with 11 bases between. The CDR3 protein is CASSSPGFQPQHF. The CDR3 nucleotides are TGTGCCAGTAGTTCGCCGGGGTTTCAGCCCCAGCATTTT.

The chain's CDR3 is CASSLAGAGTDTQYF. CDR3 sequence (DNA): TGTGCCAGCAGTCTAGCGGGGGCGGGAACAGATACGCAGTATTTT. The chain joins TRBV2 to TRBJ2-3, with 10 nucleotides matching TRBD2. The trim removed 5 bases at V and 3 bases at J, leaving 5 bases unmatched. The length of the CDR3 is 15 residues. Germline-derived CDR1 and CDR2 are SNHLY and FYNNEI. Supplemented by reference TRBV2 and TRBJ2-3, the full variable domain reads EPEVTQTPSHQVTQMGQEVILRCVPISNHLYFYWYRQILGQKVEFLVSFYNNEISEKSEIFDDQFSVERPDGSNFTLKIRSTKLEDSAMYFCASSLAGAGTDTQYFGPGTRLTVL.

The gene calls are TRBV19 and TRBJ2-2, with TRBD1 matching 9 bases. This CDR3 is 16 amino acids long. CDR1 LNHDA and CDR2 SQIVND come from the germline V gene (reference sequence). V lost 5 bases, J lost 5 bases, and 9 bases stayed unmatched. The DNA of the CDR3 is TGTGCCAGTAGTGCAGGACAGGGGTTTAGTACCGGGGAGCTGTTTTTT. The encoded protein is CASSAGQGFSTGELFF.

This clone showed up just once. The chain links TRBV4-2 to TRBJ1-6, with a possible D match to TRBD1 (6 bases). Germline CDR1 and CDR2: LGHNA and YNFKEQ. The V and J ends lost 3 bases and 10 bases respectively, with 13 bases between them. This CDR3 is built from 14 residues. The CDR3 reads CASSHRGKDSPLHF. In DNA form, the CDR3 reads TGTGCCAGCAGCCACAGGGGAAAGGACTCACCCCTCCACTTT.

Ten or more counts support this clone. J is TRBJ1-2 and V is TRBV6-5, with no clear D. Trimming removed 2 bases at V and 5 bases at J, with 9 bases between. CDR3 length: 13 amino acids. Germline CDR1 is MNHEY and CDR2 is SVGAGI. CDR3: CASSYGPNYGYTF. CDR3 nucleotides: TGTGCCAGCAGTTACGGGCCCAATTATGGCTACACCTTC.

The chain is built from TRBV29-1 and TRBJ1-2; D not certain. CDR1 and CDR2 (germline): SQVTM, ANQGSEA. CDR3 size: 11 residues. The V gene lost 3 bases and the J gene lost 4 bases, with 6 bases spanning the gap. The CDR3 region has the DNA TGCAGCGTTGACACGGGCTATGGCTACACCTTC. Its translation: CSVDTGYGYTF.

CDR3 nucleotide sequence: TGTGCCAGCAGTACTAACAGGGGTCTAGCCAAAAACATTCAGTACTTC. Its translation: CASSTNRGLAKNIQYF. The chain couples TRBV6-6 to TRBJ2-4; 7 bases align to TRBD1. Germline lookup yields CDR1 MNHNY and CDR2 SVGAGI (reference sequence). The ends lost 5 bases at V and 0 bases at J; junction bases unmatched: 7. CDR3 size: 16 residues.

The CDR3 protein is CSIQEGQGDYGYTF. The CDR3 DNA reads as TGCAGCATACAGGAGGGACAGGGAGACTATGGCTACACCTTC. The J gene is TRBJ1-2, the V gene TRBV29-1; 9 nucleotides align to TRBD1. Germline V gene data show CDR1 as SQVTM and CDR2 as ANQGSEA. Losses at the gene ends were 8 bases for V and 3 bases for J; bases not matched to a gene: 10. There are 14 residues in the CDR3.

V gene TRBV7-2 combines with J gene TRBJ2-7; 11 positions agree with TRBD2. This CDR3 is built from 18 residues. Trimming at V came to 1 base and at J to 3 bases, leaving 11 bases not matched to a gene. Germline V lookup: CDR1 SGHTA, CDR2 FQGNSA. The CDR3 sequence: CASSLGRRLAGGIYEQYF. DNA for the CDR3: TGTGCCAGCAGCTTAGGGAGAAGGTTAGCGGGGGGGATCTACGAGCAGTACTTC. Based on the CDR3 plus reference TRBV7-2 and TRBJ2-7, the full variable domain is GAGVSQSPSNKVTEKGKDVELRCDPISGHTALYWYRQSLGQGLEFLIYFQGNSAPDKSGLPSDRFSAERTGGSVSTLTIQRTQQEDSAVYLCASSLGRRLAGGIYEQYFGPGTRLTVT.

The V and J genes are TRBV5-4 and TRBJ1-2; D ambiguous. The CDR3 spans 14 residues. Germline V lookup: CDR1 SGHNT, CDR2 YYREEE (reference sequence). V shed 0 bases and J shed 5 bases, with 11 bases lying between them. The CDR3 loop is CASSLAGATYGYTF. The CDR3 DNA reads TGTGCCAGCAGCTTGGCGGGTGCCACATATGGCTACACCTTC.

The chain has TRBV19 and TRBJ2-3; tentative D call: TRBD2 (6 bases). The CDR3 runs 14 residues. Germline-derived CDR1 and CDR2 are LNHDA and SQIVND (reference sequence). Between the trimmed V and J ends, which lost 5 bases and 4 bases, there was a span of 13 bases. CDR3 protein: CASSPQRVADTQYF. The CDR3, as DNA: TGTGCCAGTAGTCCTCAGCGGGTGGCAGATACGCAGTATTTT. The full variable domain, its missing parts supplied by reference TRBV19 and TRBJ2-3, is DGGITQSPKYLFRKEGQNVTLSCEQNLNHDAMYWYRQDPGQGLRLIYYSQIVNDFQKGDIAEGYSVSREKKESFPLTVTSAQKNPTAFYLCASSPQRVADTQYFGPGTRLTVL.

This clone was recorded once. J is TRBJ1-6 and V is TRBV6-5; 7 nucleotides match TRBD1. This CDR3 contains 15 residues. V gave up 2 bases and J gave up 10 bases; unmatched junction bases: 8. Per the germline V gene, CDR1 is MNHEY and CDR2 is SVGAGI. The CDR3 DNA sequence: TGTGCCAGCAGTTACACCCGGACAGGTATCTCACCCCTCCACTTT. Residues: CASSYTRTGISPLHF.

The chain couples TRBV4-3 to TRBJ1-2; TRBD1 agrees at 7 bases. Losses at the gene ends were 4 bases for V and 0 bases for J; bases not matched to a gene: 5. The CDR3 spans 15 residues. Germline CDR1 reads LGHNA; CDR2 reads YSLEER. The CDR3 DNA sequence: TGCGCCAGCAGCCGCCATGGACAGGCTAACTATGGCTACACCTTC. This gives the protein CASSRHGQANYGYTF.

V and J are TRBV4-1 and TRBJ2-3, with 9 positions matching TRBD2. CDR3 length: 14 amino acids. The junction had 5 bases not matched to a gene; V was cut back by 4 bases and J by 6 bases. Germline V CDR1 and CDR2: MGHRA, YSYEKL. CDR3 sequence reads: CASSLGLASDTQYF. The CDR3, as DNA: TGCGCCAGCAGCCTCGGACTAGCGAGCGATACGCAGTATTTT.

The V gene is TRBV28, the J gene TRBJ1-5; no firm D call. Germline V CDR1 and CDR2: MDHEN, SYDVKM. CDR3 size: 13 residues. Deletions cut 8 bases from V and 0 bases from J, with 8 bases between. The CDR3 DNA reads TGTGCCAGCGTCTCTAATAGCAATCAGCCCCAGCATTTT. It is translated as CASVSNSNQPQHF.